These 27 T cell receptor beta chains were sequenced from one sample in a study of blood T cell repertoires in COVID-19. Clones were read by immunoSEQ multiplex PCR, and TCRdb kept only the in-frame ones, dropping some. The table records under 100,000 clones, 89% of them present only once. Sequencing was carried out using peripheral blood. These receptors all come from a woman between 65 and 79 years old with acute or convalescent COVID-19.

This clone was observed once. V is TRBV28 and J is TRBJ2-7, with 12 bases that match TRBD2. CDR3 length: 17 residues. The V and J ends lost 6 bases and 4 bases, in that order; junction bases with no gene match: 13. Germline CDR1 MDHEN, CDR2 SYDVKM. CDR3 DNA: TGTGCCAGCAGCCATGGACTAGCGGGACCGGGGGGGTACGAGCAGTACTTC. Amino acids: CASSHGLAGPGGYEQYF.

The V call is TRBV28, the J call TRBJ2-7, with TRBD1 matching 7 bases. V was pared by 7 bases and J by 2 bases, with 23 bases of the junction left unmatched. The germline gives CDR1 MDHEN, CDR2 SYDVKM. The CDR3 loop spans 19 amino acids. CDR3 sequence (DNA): TGTGCCAGCACCACCGGGTGGGGACAGCAACCTCCTAGGGCCTACGAGCAGTACGTC. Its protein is CASTTGWGQQPPRAYEQYV.

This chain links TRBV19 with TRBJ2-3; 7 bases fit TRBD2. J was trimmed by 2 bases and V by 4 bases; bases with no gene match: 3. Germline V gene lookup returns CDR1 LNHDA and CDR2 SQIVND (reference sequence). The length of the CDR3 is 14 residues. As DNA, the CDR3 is TGTGCCAGTAGTAGGGGACTAATCACAGATACGCAGTATTTT. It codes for CASSRGLITDTQYF.

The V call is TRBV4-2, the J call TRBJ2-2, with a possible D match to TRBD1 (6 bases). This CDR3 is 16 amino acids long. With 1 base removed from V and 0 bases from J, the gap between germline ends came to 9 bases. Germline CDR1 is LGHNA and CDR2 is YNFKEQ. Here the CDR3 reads CASSQVQGSNTGELFF. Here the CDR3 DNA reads TGTGCCAGCAGCCAAGTACAGGGTTCGAACACCGGGGAGCTGTTTTTT.

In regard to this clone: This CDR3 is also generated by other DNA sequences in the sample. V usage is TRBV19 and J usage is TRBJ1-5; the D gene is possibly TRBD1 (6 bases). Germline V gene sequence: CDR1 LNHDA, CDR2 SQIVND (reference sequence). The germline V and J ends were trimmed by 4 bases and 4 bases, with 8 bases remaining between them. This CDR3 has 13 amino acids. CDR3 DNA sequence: TGTGCCAGTAGTAATCAGGGGAATCAGCCCCAGCATTTT. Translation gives CASSNQGNQPQHF.

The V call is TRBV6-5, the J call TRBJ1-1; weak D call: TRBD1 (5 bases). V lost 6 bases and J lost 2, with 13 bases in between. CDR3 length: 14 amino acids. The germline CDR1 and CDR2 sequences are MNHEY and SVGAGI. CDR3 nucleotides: TGTGCCAGCAGCCGGAGGGACTCAAACACTGAAGCTTTCTTT. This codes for CASSRRDSNTEAFF.

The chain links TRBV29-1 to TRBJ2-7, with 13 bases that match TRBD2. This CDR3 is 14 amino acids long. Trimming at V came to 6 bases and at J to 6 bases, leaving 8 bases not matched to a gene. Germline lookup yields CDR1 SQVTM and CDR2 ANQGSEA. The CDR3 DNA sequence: TGCAGCGTAGCTGGACTAGCGGGAGTAGGCGAGCAGTACTTC. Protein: CSVAGLAGVGEQYF.

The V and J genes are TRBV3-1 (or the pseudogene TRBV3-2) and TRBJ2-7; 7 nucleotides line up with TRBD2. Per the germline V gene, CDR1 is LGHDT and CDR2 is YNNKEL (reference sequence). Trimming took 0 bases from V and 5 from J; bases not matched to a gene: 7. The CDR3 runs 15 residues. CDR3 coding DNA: TGTGCCAGCAGCCAAGATTTGCGGACTAGACACGAGCAGTACTTC. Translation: CASSQDLRTRHEQYF.

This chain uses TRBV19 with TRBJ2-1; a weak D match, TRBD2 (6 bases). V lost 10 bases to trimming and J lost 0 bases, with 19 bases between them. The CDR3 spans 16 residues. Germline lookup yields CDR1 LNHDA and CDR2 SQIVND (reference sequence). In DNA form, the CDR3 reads TGTGCCACCCGAGGGTCTCGGGGGTCCTCCTACAATGAGCAGTTCTTC. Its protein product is CATRGSRGSSYNEQFF. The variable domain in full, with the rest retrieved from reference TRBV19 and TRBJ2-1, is DGGITQSPKYLFRKEGQNVTLSCEQNLNHDAMYWYRQDPGQGLRLIYYSQIVNDFQKGDIAEGYSVSREKKESFPLTVTSAQKNPTAFYLCATRGSRGSSYNEQFFGPGTRLTVL.

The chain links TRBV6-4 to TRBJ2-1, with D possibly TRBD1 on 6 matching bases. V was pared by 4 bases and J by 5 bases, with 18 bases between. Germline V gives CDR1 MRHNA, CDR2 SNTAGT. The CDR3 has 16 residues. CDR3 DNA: TGTGCCAGCAGTGCCTCAGAGGGGGTGGGGAACAATGAGCAGTTCTTC. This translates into CASSASEGVGNNEQFF.

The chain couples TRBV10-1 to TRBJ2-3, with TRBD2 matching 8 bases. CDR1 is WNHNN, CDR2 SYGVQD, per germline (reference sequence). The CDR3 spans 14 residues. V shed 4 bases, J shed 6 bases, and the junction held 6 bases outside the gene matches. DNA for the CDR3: TGCGCCAGCAGTGCCGGGGGGGGTTCGGATACGCAGTATTTT. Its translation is CASSAGGGSDTQYF.

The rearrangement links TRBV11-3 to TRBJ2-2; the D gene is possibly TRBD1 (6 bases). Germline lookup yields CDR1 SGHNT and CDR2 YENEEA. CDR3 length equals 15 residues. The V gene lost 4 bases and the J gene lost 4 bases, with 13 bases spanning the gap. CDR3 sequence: CASSSTGKSTGELFF. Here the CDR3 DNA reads TGTGCCAGCAGCTCGACAGGAAAGTCCACCGGGGAGCTGTTTTTT. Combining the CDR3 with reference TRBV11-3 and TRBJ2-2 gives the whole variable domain EAGVVQSPRYKIIEKKQPVAFWCNPISGHNTLYWYLQNLGQGPELLIRYENEEAVDDSQLPKDRFSAERLKGVDSTLKIQPAELGDSAVYLCASSSTGKSTGELFFGEGSRLTVL.

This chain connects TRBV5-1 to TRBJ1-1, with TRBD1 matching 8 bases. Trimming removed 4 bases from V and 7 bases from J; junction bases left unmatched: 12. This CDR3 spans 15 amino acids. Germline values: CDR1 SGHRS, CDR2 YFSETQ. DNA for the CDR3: TGCGCCAGCAGCCCCCCTTTGACAGGGGCGAATGAAGCTTTCTTT. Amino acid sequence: CASSPPLTGANEAFF.

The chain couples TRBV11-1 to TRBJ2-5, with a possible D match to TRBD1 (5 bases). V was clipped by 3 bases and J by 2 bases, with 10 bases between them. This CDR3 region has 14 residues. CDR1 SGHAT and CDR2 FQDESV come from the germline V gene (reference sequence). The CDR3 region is CASSLRTLQETQYF. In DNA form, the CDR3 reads TGTGCCAGCAGCTTGAGGACACTACAAGAGACCCAGTACTTC. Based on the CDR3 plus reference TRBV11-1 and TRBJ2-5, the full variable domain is EAEVAQSPRYKITEKSQAVAFWCDPISGHATLYWYRQILGQGPELLVQFQDESVVDDSQLPKDRFSAERLKGVDSTLKIQPAELGDSAMYLCASSLRTLQETQYFGPGTRLLVL.

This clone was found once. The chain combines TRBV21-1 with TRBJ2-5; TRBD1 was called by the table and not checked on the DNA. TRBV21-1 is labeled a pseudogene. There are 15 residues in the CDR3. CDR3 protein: CASSNPMQGAETQYF. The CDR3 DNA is TGTGCCAGCAGCAACCCGATGCAGGGCGCAGAGACCCAGTACTTC.

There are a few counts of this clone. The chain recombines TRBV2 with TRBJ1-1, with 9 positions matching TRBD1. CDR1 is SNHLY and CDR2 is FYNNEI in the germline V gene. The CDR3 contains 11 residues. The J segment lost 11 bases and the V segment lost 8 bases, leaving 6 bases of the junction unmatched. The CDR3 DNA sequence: TGTGCCAGCGGGGGACAGGGTGCGGCTTTCTTT. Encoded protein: CASGGQGAAFF.

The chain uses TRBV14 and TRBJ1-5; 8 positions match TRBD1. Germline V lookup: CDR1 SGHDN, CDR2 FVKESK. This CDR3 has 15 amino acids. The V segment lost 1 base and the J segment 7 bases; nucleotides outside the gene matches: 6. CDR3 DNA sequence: TGTGCCAGCAGCCAAGGACAGGGGTGGCGGCAGCCCCAGCATTTT. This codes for CASSQGQGWRQPQHF.

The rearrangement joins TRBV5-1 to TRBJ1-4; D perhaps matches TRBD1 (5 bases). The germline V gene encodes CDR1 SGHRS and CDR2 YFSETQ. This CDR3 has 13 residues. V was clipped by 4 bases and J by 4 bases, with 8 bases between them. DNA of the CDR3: TGCGCCAGCAGCCCAGGGCTTAATGAAAAACTGTTTTTT. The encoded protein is CASSPGLNEKLFF. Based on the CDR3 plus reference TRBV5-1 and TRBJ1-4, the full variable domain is KAGVTQTPRYLIKTRGQQVTLSCSPISGHRSVSWYQQTPGQGLQFLFEYFSETQRNKGNFPGRFSGRQFSNSRSEMNVSTLELGDSALYLCASSPGLNEKLFFGSGTQLSVL.

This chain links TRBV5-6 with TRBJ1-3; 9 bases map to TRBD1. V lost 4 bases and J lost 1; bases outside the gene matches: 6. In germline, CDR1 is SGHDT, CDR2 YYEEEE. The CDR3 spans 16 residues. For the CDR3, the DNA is TGTGCCAGCAGCATATTAGGGACAGGGTCTGGAAACACCATATATTTT. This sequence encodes CASSILGTGSGNTIYF.

The CDR3 DNA sequence: TGTGCCTGGACTAGATTCACCGGGGAGCTGTTTTTT. Amino acids: CAWTRFTGELFF. The rearrangement joins TRBV30 to TRBJ2-2; D unclear. CDR1 is GTSNPN and CDR2 is SVGIG in the germline V gene (reference sequence). This CDR3 is built from 12 residues. Trimming pared 4 bases from V and 4 bases from J, leaving 7 bases between.

In nucleotides, the CDR3 is TGCGCCAGCAGCCAAGATAGGGCCGGGGGTTGGCCCCAGCATTTT. Protein: CASSQDRAGGWPQHF. The rearrangement joins TRBV4-1 to TRBJ1-5, with D possibly matching TRBD1 (5 bases). The CDR3 totals 15 residues. Trimming took off 0 bases at V and 9 bases at J, with 15 bases between the two ends. Germline lookup yields CDR1 MGHRA and CDR2 YSYEKL.

The CDR3 loop is CASSRRNTGELFF. The CDR3 DNA reads as TGTGCCAGCAGTCGTCGGAACACCGGGGAGCTGTTTTTT. The J gene is TRBJ2-2, the V gene TRBV5-8, with D unresolved. Germline CDR1 SGHTS, CDR2 YDEGEE. V was cut by 5 bases and J by 1 base, with 6 bases left in between. The CDR3 sequence is 13 residues long.

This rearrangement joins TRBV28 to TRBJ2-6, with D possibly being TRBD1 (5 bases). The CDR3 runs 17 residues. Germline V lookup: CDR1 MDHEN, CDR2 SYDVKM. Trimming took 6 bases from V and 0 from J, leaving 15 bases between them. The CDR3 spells CASRGLSGISGANVLTF. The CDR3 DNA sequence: TGTGCCAGCAGGGGGCTTTCAGGGATCTCTGGGGCCAACGTCCTGACTTTC.

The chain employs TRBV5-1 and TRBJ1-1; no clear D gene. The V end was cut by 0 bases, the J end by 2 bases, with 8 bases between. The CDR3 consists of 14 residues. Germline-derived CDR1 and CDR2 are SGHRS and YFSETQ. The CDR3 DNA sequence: TGCGCCAGCAGCTTGGATGGAGTTAACACTGAAGCTTTCTTT. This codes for CASSLDGVNTEAFF.

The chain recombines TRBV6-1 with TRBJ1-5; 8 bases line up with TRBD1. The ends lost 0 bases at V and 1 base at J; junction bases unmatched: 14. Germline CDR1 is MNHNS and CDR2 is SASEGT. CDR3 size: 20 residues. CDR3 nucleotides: TGTGCCAGCAGTGAAGCGTTAGCAGGGGGCGCGAGTGTGAGCAATCAGCCCCAGCATTTT. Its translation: CASSEALAGGASVSNQPQHF.

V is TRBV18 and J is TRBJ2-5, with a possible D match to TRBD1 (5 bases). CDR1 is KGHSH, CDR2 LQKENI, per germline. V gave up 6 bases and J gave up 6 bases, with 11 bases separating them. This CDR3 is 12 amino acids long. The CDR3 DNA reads TGTGCCAGCTCGCTAGGGGAAAAGACCCAGTACTTC. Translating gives CASSLGEKTQYF. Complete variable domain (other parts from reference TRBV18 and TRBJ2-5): NAGVMQNPRHLVRRRGQEARLRCSPMKGHSHVYWYRQLPEEGLKFMVYLQKENIIDESGMPKERFSAEFPKEGPSILRIQQVVRGDSAAYFCASSLGEKTQYFGPGTRLLVL.

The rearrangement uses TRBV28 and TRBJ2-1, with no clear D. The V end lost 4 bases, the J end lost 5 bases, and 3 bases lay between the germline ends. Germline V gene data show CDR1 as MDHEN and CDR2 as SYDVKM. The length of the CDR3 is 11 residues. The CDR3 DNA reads TGTGCCAGCAGTTACAACAATGAGCAGTTCTTC. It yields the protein CASSYNNEQFF.